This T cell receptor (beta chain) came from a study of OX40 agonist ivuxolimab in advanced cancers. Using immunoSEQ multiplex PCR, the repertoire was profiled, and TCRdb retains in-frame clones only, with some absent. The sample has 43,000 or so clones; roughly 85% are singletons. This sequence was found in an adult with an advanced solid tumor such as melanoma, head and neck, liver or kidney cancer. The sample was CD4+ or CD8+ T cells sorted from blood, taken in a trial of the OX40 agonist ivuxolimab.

CDR3 region: CASSSLAAQETQYF. CDR3 coding DNA: TGTGCCAGCAGTTCCCTAGCGGCCCAAGAGACCCAGTACTTC. The V and J genes are TRBV28 and TRBJ2-5, with 7 bases identical to TRBD2. The V gene end was trimmed by 4 bases and the J gene end by 1 base; junction bases not matched to a gene: 3. Germline V gene sequence: CDR1 MDHEN, CDR2 SYDVKM. The CDR3 is made up of 14 amino acids.